This T cell receptor beta chain appears in the sequencing data of a study of cytomegalovirus exposure and HLA in healthy donors. Whole-study results and caveats: It was only CMV serostatus that was available as immune exposure information. The majority of CMV-associated TCR beta chains were reported as apparently HLA-restricted in a later analysis. TCR beta V segments were, for the most part, productive about 87% or about 30% of the time in an earlier analysis.

Both 60 Vbeta primers and 13 Jbeta primers went into the PCR. The assay was immunoSEQ multiplex PCR, and TCRdb's table has in-frame clones only and misses some. Its clone listing holds 40,000 to 50,000 clones. For this clone: Its target is unknown.

CDR1 is ENHRY and CDR2 is SYGVKD in the germline V gene. This CDR3 comprises 14 residues. The ends were cut back, 7 bases at V and 1 base at J, with 13 bases in the middle. The V gene is TRBV10-3, the J gene TRBJ1-1, with D uncertain. This TCR was sampled from a woman in her forties in good health and CMV-seronegative. Sequencing was performed on PBMCs. CDR3 coding DNA: TGTGCCATCACCGGGGAAAGGGCGAACACTGAAGCTTTCTTT. Its protein is CAITGERANTEAFF.